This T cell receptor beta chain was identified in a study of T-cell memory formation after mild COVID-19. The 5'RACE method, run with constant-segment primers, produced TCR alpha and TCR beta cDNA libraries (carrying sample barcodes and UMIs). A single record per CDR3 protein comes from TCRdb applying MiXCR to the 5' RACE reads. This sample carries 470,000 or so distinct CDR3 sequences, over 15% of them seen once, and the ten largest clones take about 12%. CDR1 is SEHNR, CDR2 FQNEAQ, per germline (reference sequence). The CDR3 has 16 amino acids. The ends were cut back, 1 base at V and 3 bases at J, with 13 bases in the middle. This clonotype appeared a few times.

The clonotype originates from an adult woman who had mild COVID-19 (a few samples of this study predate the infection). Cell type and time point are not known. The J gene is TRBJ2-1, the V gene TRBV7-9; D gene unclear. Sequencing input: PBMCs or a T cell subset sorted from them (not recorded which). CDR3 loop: CASSLGAYPFYNEQFF. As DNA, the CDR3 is TGTGCCAGCAGCTTAGGCGCCTACCCATTCTACAATGAGCAGTTCTTC.